This T cell receptor (beta chain) was captured by sequencing in a study of beta chain features in type 1 diabetes. Whole-study context: Healthy donors resembled patients in age, gender and cell yields. General observations from the study: VDJ junctions from patients with type 1 diabetes contained fewer insertions and more deletions. Naive, central memory and Treg TCRB repertoires seemed to resemble each other more closely in patients than they did in healthy donors. Shortening that was moderate but significant affected the TCRB CDR3s of Type 1 diabetes patients in all four CD4+ subsets.

Investigators reverse transcribed all isolated RNA, so they sequenced expressed TCRB transcripts. Method: immunoSEQ multiplex PCR; TCRdb's copy keeps in-frame clones and lacks some. The data contain some 110,000 clones, about a sixth of them seen just once; the ten biggest clones take up less than 3%. V lost 2 bases to trimming and J lost 9 bases; unmatched junction nucleotides: 11. The germline CDR1 and CDR2 sequences are MNHEY and SMNVEV (reference sequence). The CDR3 spans 15 residues. With respect to this clone: Its antigen is currently unknown.

Averaging roughly 120 mL, one heparinised blood draw came from each individual donor. Sequences were obtained from central memory CD4+ T cells from blood. The rearrangement links TRBV27 to TRBJ2-7, with 9 positions matching TRBD1. This sequence was found in a man younger than 40 with type 1 diabetes. CDR3 nucleotides: TGTGCCAGCAGTTTAAATTGGGACAGGGCCAATGGGCAGTACTTC. This codes for CASSLNWDRANGQYF.